A single sample gave rise to the 17 T cell receptor beta chains below, sequenced in a study of cytomegalovirus exposure and HLA in healthy donors. The repertoire was sequenced with immunoSEQ multiplex PCR; TCRdb's copy has only in-frame clones and lacks some. Here the sample spans roughly 300,000 clones, about 85% being singletons. Input material: PBMCs. These receptors were obtained from a woman aged 25 to 39 in good health and CMV-seropositive.

V gene TRBV10-1 combines with J gene TRBJ2-2; unclear D gene. Germline lookup yields CDR1 WNHNN and CDR2 SYGVQD (reference sequence). The CDR3 is 9 amino acids. V was shortened by 6 bases and J by 12 bases, with 5 bases between the two germline ends. DNA of the CDR3: TGCGCCAGCAGGAAGCAGCTGTTTTTT. It encodes CASRKQLFF.

About this clone itself: Other DNA variants within this sample encode the same CDR3. This rearrangement joins TRBV19 to TRBJ2-5; the D gene is possibly TRBD1 (6 bases). Germline CDR1 reads LNHDA; CDR2 reads SQIVND (reference sequence). The V end lost 1 base, the J end lost 5 bases, and 11 bases lay between the germline ends. This CDR3 region has 14 residues. CDR3 sequence (DNA): TGTGCCAGTAGTATAGCAGGGGTACCCGAGACCCAGTACTTC. Protein product: CASSIAGVPETQYF. The whole variable domain, filled in from reference TRBV19 and TRBJ2-5, reads DGGITQSPKYLFRKEGQNVTLSCEQNLNHDAMYWYRQDPGQGLRLIYYSQIVNDFQKGDIAEGYSVSREKKESFPLTVTSAQKNPTAFYLCASSIAGVPETQYFGPGTRLLVL.

This clone was observed a single time. The chain joins TRBV7-3 to TRBJ2-7; D is possibly TRBD2 (5 bases). Per the germline V gene, CDR1 is SGHTA and CDR2 is FQGTGA. V was trimmed by 4 bases and J by 2 bases, leaving 9 bases between them. The CDR3 runs 13 residues. The CDR3 loop is CASSSGITYEQYF. The CDR3 DNA reads TGTGCCAGCAGCTCCGGGATAACCTACGAGCAGTACTTC.

Only one count was recorded for this clone. The chain carries TRBV7-9 and TRBJ2-7; possible D gene TRBD1, 5 bases. Germline loops: CDR1 SEHNR, CDR2 FQNEAQ (reference sequence). Trimming removed 4 bases from V and 3 bases from J, with 7 bases in between. CDR3 length: 12 amino acids. The chain's CDR3 is CASSSDNYEQYF. CDR3 coding DNA: TGTGCCAGCAGCTCGGACAACTACGAGCAGTACTTC.

This chain links TRBV4-1 with TRBJ1-2; D is uncertain. CDR3 size: 15 residues. Trimming pared 0 bases from V and 8 bases from J, leaving 16 bases between. CDR1 is MGHRA, CDR2 YSYEKL, per germline. In DNA form, the CDR3 reads TGCGCCAGCAGCCAAGATAGGGCAGAGGAGTGGGGCTACACCTTC. This translates into CASSQDRAEEWGYTF.

The J gene is TRBJ1-2, the V gene TRBV7-9, with D possibly being TRBD1 (5 bases). From germline, CDR1 is SEHNR and CDR2 FQNEAQ (reference sequence). The CDR3 is 13 residues long. V gave up 5 bases and J gave up 2 bases, with 9 bases separating them. Here the CDR3 reads CASSRRDNYGYTF. The CDR3 nucleotides are TGTGCCAGCAGCCGCCGGGACAACTATGGCTACACCTTC. Complete variable domain (other parts from reference TRBV7-9 and TRBJ1-2): DTGVSQNPRHKITKRGQNVTFRCDPISEHNRLYWYRQTLGQGPEFLTYFQNEAQLEKSRLLSDRFSAERPKGSFSTLEIQRTEQGDSAMYLCASSRRDNYGYTFGSGTRLTVV.

The rearrangement links TRBV4-3 to TRBJ2-3, with D perhaps matching TRBD2 (5 bases). CDR1 is LGHNA, CDR2 YSLEER, per germline. The V end lost 1 base, the J end lost 4 bases, and 12 bases lay between the germline ends. This CDR3 is built from 15 residues. This CDR3 reads CASSQGGSGADTQYF. Written as DNA, the CDR3 is TGCGCCAGCAGCCAAGGAGGGAGCGGAGCAGATACGCAGTATTTT.

This clone showed up just once. One end of the junction does not line up with germline, which may come from a read error. DNA for the CDR3: TGTGCCAGCAGTCCGCAGGACAGGGTAGCTTTTTTC. It codes for CASSPQDRVAFF. The chain couples TRBV27 to TRBJ1-2, with 8 bases that match TRBD1. Germline loops: CDR1 MNHEY, CDR2 SMNVEV (reference sequence). This CDR3 is 12 amino acids long.

The CDR3 coding sequence is TGTGCCTGGAATCGCGGGGGTGAGCAGTTCTTC. Its translation: CAWNRGGEQFF. This chain links TRBV30 with TRBJ2-1, with 7 bases identical to TRBD2. Per germline, CDR1 GTSNPN and CDR2 SVGIG (reference sequence). V trimming: 4 bases; J trimming: 9 bases; junction bases outside the gene matches: 3. The CDR3 has 11 amino acids.

V is TRBV5-1 and J is TRBJ2-1; the D gene is possibly TRBD1 (5 bases). The CDR3 is 14 residues long. Trimming removed 0 bases at V and 5 bases at J, with 9 bases between. Germline CDR1 reads SGHRS; CDR2 reads YFSETQ. The CDR3 spells CASSLETVDNEQFF. CDR3 sequence (DNA): TGCGCCAGCAGCTTGGAGACAGTAGACAATGAGCAGTTCTTC.

This clone was observed a handful of times. Additional DNA sequences in this sample encode the identical CDR3. The chain uses TRBV15 and TRBJ2-7, with D maybe TRBD2 (7 bases). Germline V gives CDR1 LNHNV, CDR2 YYDKDF (reference sequence). Deletions cut 0 bases from V and 1 base from J, with 10 bases between. The CDR3 is 15 amino acids. CDR3 in DNA: TGTGCCACCAGCAGAGAGGGGGGGCAATCCTACGAGCAGTACTTC. Amino acid sequence: CATSREGGQSYEQYF. The complete variable domain, with remaining parts taken from reference TRBV15 and TRBJ2-7, reads DAMVIQNPRYQVTQFGKPVTLSCSQTLNHNVMYWYQQKSSQAPKLLFHYYDKDFNNEADTPDNFQSRRPNTSFCFLDIRSPGLGDTAMYLCATSREGGQSYEQYFGPGTRLTVT.

The count of this clone is one. The rearrangement links TRBV7-8 to TRBJ2-7; 11 bases map to TRBD2. CDR1 and CDR2 from the germline V gene are SGHVS and FQNEAQ. This CDR3 has 15 residues. J gave up 6 bases and V 2 bases, and 6 bases lay outside the gene matches. The CDR3 DNA follows: TGTGCCAGCAGCTTATACGCCGGGACTAGCGGCGAGCAGTACTTC. This encodes CASSLYAGTSGEQYF.

The rearrangement joins TRBV2 to TRBJ1-2; 7 nucleotides match TRBD1. The germline gives CDR1 SNHLY, CDR2 FYNNEI. The CDR3 runs 13 residues. V was clipped by 5 bases and J by 3 bases; unmatched bases: 3. The CDR3 nucleotides are TGTGCCAGCAGTCGCGACAGGGACTATGGCTACACCTTC. Protein: CASSRDRDYGYTF.

The V call is TRBV7-3, the J call TRBJ1-1; TRBD1 is a possible D gene (5 bases). The CDR3 consists of 13 residues. V dropped 5 bases and J dropped 6 bases, with 13 bases sitting between them. Germline V gene lookup returns CDR1 SGHTA and CDR2 FQGTGA. CDR3 bases: TGTGCCAGCAGCGCCCTGCGGGGCTCTGAAGCTTTCTTT. It translates to CASSALRGSEAFF.

DNA for the CDR3: TGCGCCAGCAGCCCTGGTCTAACAGAGAACACTGAAGCTTTCTTT. Protein sequence: CASSPGLTENTEAFF. V is TRBV5-1 and J is TRBJ1-1; D is unresolved. Germline loops: CDR1 SGHRS, CDR2 YFSETQ. Trimming removed 4 bases from V and 1 base from J, with 14 bases in between. The CDR3 runs 15 residues. The full variable domain, its missing parts supplied by reference TRBV5-1 and TRBJ1-1, is KAGVTQTPRYLIKTRGQQVTLSCSPISGHRSVSWYQQTPGQGLQFLFEYFSETQRNKGNFPGRFSGRQFSNSRSEMNVSTLELGDSALYLCASSPGLTENTEAFFGQGTRLTVV.

The rearrangement joins TRBV18 to TRBJ1-5; 10 positions agree with TRBD1. The CDR3 is made up of 15 amino acids. From germline, CDR1 is KGHSH and CDR2 LQKENI. V shed 0 bases, J shed 6 bases, and the junction held 2 bases outside the gene matches. This CDR3 is CASSPPGTGVQPQHF. The CDR3 coding sequence is TGTGCCAGCTCACCACCCGGGACAGGGGTTCAGCCCCAGCATTTT.

This rearrangement joins TRBV7-6 to TRBJ2-7, with 8 bases identical to TRBD2. Germline loops: CDR1 SGHVS, CDR2 FNYEAQ. The CDR3 totals 14 residues. Germline trimming cut 2 bases from V and 3 bases from J; bases unmatched to any gene: 3. In nucleotides, the CDR3 is TGTGCCAGCAGCTTATTCGGGGGGGACTACGAGCAGTACTTC. Translated, it gives CASSLFGGDYEQYF.